Below, one T cell receptor beta chain is given with its context. The method was immunoSEQ multiplex PCR; TCRdb's version includes in-frame clones alone and lacks a portion of them. Found here are over 150,000 clones, about 91% of them singletons; the top ten hold 2% to 2.5%. The sample is drawn from a study of control samples from healthy donors and cancer patients. The germline V gene has CDR1 KGHSH and CDR2 LQKENI. V dropped 3 bases and J dropped 2 bases, with 7 bases sitting between them. This CDR3 spans 13 amino acids. The rearrangement uses TRBV18 and TRBJ1-2; D gene unclear. Sequencing was performed on blood. This receptor was identified in a woman in her thirties or forties in good health. The CDR3 DNA reads as TGTGCCAGCTCACCGCCTGCGAACTATGGCTACACCTTC. Translated, it gives CASSPPANYGYTF.